Below, 14 T cell receptor beta chains from the same sample are listed, as sequenced in a study of shared clonotypes between healthy human individuals (dated by TCRdb to 2019 to 2021). Preparation of the library involved the immunoSEQ multiplex PCR assay. What TCRdb holds here is the immuneACCESS table cut down to in-frame rearrangements. Part of the clones is not present; checked against another copy, under half of the missing clones reflect an unresolved V gene, and the others are unexplained. For this sample there are more than 2,000,000 clones; roughly 93% appear just once. The top ten clones comprise 0.39% of the sample. The sample taken for sequencing was naive CD4+ T cells from PBMCs. The cell subset or site tag for this specimen amounts to: CD45RA+ positively selected. These receptors were obtained from a man aged 18-30 years in good health. Some clones in this sample may be carry-over from other donors' samples.

CDR3 region: CASSSRGQDTQYF. The CDR3 DNA is TGTGCCAGCAGCTCAAGAGGACAGGATACGCAGTATTTT. V gene TRBV13 combines with J gene TRBJ2-3; possibly TRBD1 for D (6 bases). This CDR3 is built from 13 residues. Germline V gene sequence: CDR1 PRHDT, CDR2 FYEKMQ (reference sequence). V was trimmed by 4 bases and J by 6 bases, leaving 11 bases between them.

As for this clone: This sample also contains other DNA sequences that code for the same CDR3. V gene TRBV7-3 combines with J gene TRBJ2-5; perhaps D is TRBD1 or TRBD2 (7 bases each). V was pared by 3 bases and J by 2 bases, with 10 bases between. CDR1 is SGHTA, CDR2 FQGTGA, per germline. The CDR3 contains 14 residues. CDR3 nucleotides: TGTGCCAGCAGCTTTCAGGGGGGGCAAGAGACCCAGTACTTC. Protein sequence: CASSFQGGQETQYF.

The chain links TRBV11-1 to TRBJ2-2; no clear D gene. CDR1 is SGHAT and CDR2 is FQDESV in the germline V gene (reference sequence). CDR3 length equals 15 residues. V was trimmed by 5 bases and J by 1 base, leaving 11 bases between them. The DNA of the CDR3 is TGTGCCAGCAGCCCCGCCCTAGGGAACACCGGGGAGCTGTTTTTT. This sequence encodes CASSPALGNTGELFF.

Of note for this clone: The sample carries other DNA sequences with the same CDR3. V and J are TRBV5-1 and TRBJ1-3; maybe TRBD1 (6 bases). The CDR3 is made up of 15 amino acids. Germline V gene sequence: CDR1 SGHRS, CDR2 YFSETQ. V dropped 4 bases and J dropped 0 bases, with 11 bases sitting between them. The CDR3 reads CASSLTGSSGNTIYF. CDR3 in DNA: TGCGCCAGCAGCCTCACAGGGAGCTCTGGAAACACCATATATTTT.

This chain uses TRBV14 with TRBJ2-2; a possible D gene is TRBD1 (6 bases). Germline loops: CDR1 SGHDN, CDR2 FVKESK. V lost 11 bases to trimming and J lost 4 bases, with 20 bases between them. The CDR3 is made up of 15 amino acids. The CDR3 coding sequence is TGTGCCGTGCCGTTGGGACACCAATTCACCGGGGAGCTGTTTTTT. As protein: CAVPLGHQFTGELFF.

The chain combines TRBV21-1 with TRBJ1-5; the D call TRBD1 from the table was never checked on the DNA. TRBV21-1 corresponds to a pseudogene. The CDR3 consists of 16 residues. CDR3 DNA: TGTGCCAGCAGCAAACCGGCAGGGGTGGGCAATCAGCCCCAGCATTTT. Translation: CASSKPAGVGNQPQHF.

Turning to this clone: A read error may produce the germline difference seen at one junction end. The chain combines TRBV28 with TRBJ2-7, with 11 bases that match TRBD2. CDR1 MDHEN and CDR2 SYDVKM come from the germline V gene. The CDR3 is made up of 14 amino acids. The CDR3 sequence: CASTLAGGGHEQYF. The DNA of the CDR3 is TGTGCCAGCACTTTAGCGGGAGGGGGTCACGAGCAGTACTTC.

The chain couples TRBV28 to TRBJ1-3; D is ambiguous. Germline V lookup: CDR1 MDHEN, CDR2 SYDVKM. With 4 bases removed from V and 2 bases from J, the gap between germline ends came to 15 bases. This CDR3 contains 16 residues. CDR3: CASSSRRVSAGNTIYF. DNA for the CDR3: TGTGCCAGCAGTTCTCGCCGGGTATCAGCTGGAAACACCATATATTTT.

A remark on this clone: A junction end diverges from the germline sequence, so it may reflect a read error. This chain joins TRBV5-1 and TRBJ1-1; D gene ambiguous. Germline CDR1 SGHRS, CDR2 YFSETQ. This CDR3 is 12 amino acids long. The CDR3 DNA sequence: TGCGCCAGCAGCTTAGGGCAGGAGACCCCATCTTTT. Its translation is CASSLGQETPSF.

The rearrangement links TRBV28 to TRBJ1-5; D not resolved. The CDR3 runs 16 residues. Trimming stripped 1 base from V and 1 base from J, with 11 bases between. Germline CDR1 reads MDHEN; CDR2 reads SYDVKM. The CDR3 reads CASSLSVSGSNQPQHF. The DNA of the CDR3 is TGTGCCAGCAGTTTATCGGTTTCGGGCAGCAATCAGCCCCAGCATTTT.

The genes are TRBV27 and TRBJ2-1; possibly TRBD1 or TRBD2 for D (5 bases each). V was clipped by 6 bases and J by 8 bases, with 20 bases between them. The CDR3 loop spans 15 amino acids. Germline loops: CDR1 MNHEY, CDR2 SMNVEV (reference sequence). CDR3 nucleotide sequence: TGTGCCAGCAGGCCGCCGGGGTACTCAGGGTATGAGCAGTTCTTC. Protein product: CASRPPGYSGYEQFF.

The chain couples TRBV7-3 to TRBJ2-1; possibly TRBD1 for D (5 bases). The CDR3 is made up of 12 amino acids. The germline gives CDR1 SGHTA, CDR2 FQGTGA. Trimming took 5 bases from V and 6 from J, leaving 8 bases between them. The chain's CDR3 is CASSQGLNEQFF. In nucleotides, the CDR3 is TGTGCCAGCAGCCAGGGCCTCAATGAGCAGTTCTTC.

The V gene is TRBV2, the J gene TRBJ1-2; TRBD1 is a possible D gene (5 bases). Germline V CDR1 and CDR2: SNHLY, FYNNEI. V was pared by 6 bases and J by 6 bases, with 17 bases between. The CDR3 runs to 14 residues. CDR3 nucleotide sequence: TGTGCCAGCAGACGACCCGGGACGGCTGATGGCTACACCTTC. This sequence encodes CASRRPGTADGYTF. The whole variable domain, remainder taken from reference TRBV2 and TRBJ1-2, is EPEVTQTPSHQVTQMGQEVILRCVPISNHLYFYWYRQILGQKVEFLVSFYNNEISEKSEIFDDQFSVERPDGSNFTLKIRSTKLEDSAMYFCASRRPGTADGYTFGSGTRLTVV.

V and J are TRBV6-1 and TRBJ2-7; 13 nucleotides match TRBD2. Germline CDR1 is MNHNS and CDR2 is SASEGT. Germline trimming cut 4 bases from V and 4 bases from J; bases unmatched to any gene: 4. The CDR3 covers 15 residues. The CDR3 DNA is TGTGCCAGCAGTGGGACTAGCGGGAGCGGATACGAGCAGTACTTC. The encoded protein is CASSGTSGSGYEQYF.